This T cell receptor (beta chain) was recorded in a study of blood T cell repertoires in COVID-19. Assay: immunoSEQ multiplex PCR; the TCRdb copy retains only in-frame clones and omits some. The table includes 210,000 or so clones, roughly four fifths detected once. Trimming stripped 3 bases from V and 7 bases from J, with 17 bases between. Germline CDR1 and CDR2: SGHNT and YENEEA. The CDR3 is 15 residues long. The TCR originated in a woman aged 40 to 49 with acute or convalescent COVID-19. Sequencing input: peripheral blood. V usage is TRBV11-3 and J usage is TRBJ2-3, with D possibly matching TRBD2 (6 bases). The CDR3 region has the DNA TGTGCCAGCAGCTTGGCTAGCGTCGATCATCATACGCAGTATTTT. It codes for CASSLASVDHHTQYF.